The rows below give T cell receptor beta chains drawn from one sample of a study of beta chain features in type 1 diabetes. The repertoire was sequenced with immunoSEQ multiplex PCR; TCRdb's copy has only in-frame clones and lacks some. This table has approximately 730,000 clones, 13% appearing once. The sample consisted of naive CD4+ T cells from blood. The receptors come from a man between 18 and 35 years old with type 1 diabetes. Both conserved end residues are part of each CDR3. D genes are given only for firm matches. Clone size is not always given. Where it is, it says once, few, many or a class for expanded clones.

>TRBJ1-2|TRBV20-1|few|-
CSAPWGEGYTF
TGCAGTGCTCCCTGGGGGGAAGGCTACACCTTC
>TRBJ1-3|TRBV10-3|few|-
CAISEPAGISGNTIYF
TGTGCCATCAGTGAGCCCGCAGGGATCTCTGGAAACACCATATATTTT
>TRBJ2-7|TRBV30|few|TRBD1
CAWSEGGQGFGYEQYF
TGTGCCTGGAGTGAAGGGGGACAGGGGTTCGGGTACGAGCAGTACTTC
>TRBJ1-2|TRBV9|-|TRBD1
CASSVSTGANYGYTF
TGTGCCAGCAGCGTTTCGACAGGGGCTAACTATGGCTACACCTTC
>TRBJ1-1|TRBV10-3|-|-
CAISGQRDTEAFF
TGTGCCATCAGCGGGCAGAGGGACACTGAAGCTTTCTTT
>TRBJ1-1|TRBV10-3|-|-
CASSEGTLNTEAFF
TGTGCCAGCAGTGAGGGGACATTGAACACTGAAGCTTTCTTT
>TRBJ1-1|TRBV5-1|few|TRBD1
CASSSGQGNTEAFF
TGCGCCAGCAGCTCGGGACAGGGGAACACTGAAGCTTTCTTT
>TRBJ2-1|TRBV7-9|-|TRBD1
CASSRTGESYNEQFF
TGTGCCAGCAGCCGAACAGGGGAATCCTACAATGAGCAGTTCTTC
>TRBJ1-5|TRBV6-5|few|TRBD1
CASSKTGDLNQPQHF
TGTGCCAGCAGCAAGACAGGGGACCTCAATCAGCCCCAGCATTTT
>TRBJ1-2|TRBV15|few|-
CATSRLGGEPNYGYTF
TGTGCCACCAGCAGACTTGGCGGGGAGCCGAACTATGGCTACACCTTC
>TRBJ1-5|TRBV7-9|-|-
CASSSGPDQPQHF
TGTGCCAGCAGCTCGGGGCCCGACCAGCCCCAGCATTTT
>TRBJ2-3|TRBV6-5|few|TRBD2
CASSFSGGTDTQYF
TGTGCCAGCAGTTTTAGCGGGGGTACAGATACGCAGTATTTT
>TRBJ2-1|TRBV10-3|-|TRBD2
CAISVSGTTNNEQFF
TGTGCCATCAGTGTATCCGGGACTACCAACAATGAGCAGTTCTTC
>TRBJ2-1|TRBV7-9|many|-
CASSQTGSSYNEQFF
TGTGCCAGCAGCCAGACTGGGAGCTCCTACAATGAGCAGTTCTTC
>TRBJ1-2|TRBV5-1|-|-
CASSLSLDSLGYTF
TGCGCCAGCAGCCTTTCCCTCGACAGCCTTGGCTACACCTTC
>TRBJ2-7|TRBV5-1|few|-
CASSLGAGASYEQYF
TGCGCCAGCAGCTTGGGGGCGGGGGCGTCCTACGAGCAGTACTTC
>TRBJ1-6|TRBV30|few|-
CAWMTGISPLHF
TGTGCCTGGATGACAGGAATTTCACCCCTCCACTTT
>TRBJ1-3|TRBV7-9|-|-
CASTSGNTIYF
TGTGCCAGCACCTCGGGAAACACCATATATTTT